This is a list of T cell receptor beta chains from one sample in a study of blood T cell repertoires in COVID-19. Sequenced by immunoSEQ multiplex PCR; TCRdb stores in-frame clones only, minus some. The sample yields some 200,000 clones, around nine tenths seen once. Sequences were obtained from peripheral blood. The receptors here all came from a woman under 30 who had recovered from COVID-19. Both conserved end residues are part of each CDR3. Fields, in order: V gene, clone size, J gene, D gene, CDR3 protein, CDR3 DNA. D genes are given only for firm matches. Size values are once, few and many counts, or a class for expanded clones, and some rows have none.

TRBV4-2	once	TRBJ1-3	-	CASSAAAVSGNTIYF	TGTGCCAGCAGCGCGGCAGCGGTTTCTGGAAACACCATATATTTT
TRBV5-8	once	TRBJ2-7	-	CASSPVRDEQYF	TGTGCCAGCAGCCCCGTGCGGGACGAGCAGTACTTC
TRBV7-2	-	TRBJ2-4	-	CASSFPGAKNIQYF	TGTGCCAGCAGCTTCCCGGGGGCCAAAAACATTCAGTACTTC
TRBV7-9	once	TRBJ2-1	TRBD2	CASSIPSGDNEQFF	TGTGCCAGCAGCATTCCTAGCGGTGACAATGAGCAGTTCTTC
TRBV19	-	TRBJ1-1	-	CARQGENTEAFF	TGTGCCAGACAGGGCGAGAACACTGAAGCTTTCTTT
TRBV10-3	-	TRBJ2-7	-	CAISESGGTYEQYF	TGTGCCATCAGTGAGTCCGGGGGAACCTACGAGCAGTACTTC
TRBV18	-	TRBJ2-4	TRBD2	CASSLTAGVAKNIQYF	TGTGCCAGCTCACTAACGGCGGGGGTAGCCAAAAACATTCAGTACTTC
TRBV13	-	TRBJ2-1	-	CASSLGGIYNEQFF	TGTGCCAGCAGCTTAGGCGGGATCTACAATGAGCAGTTCTTC
TRBV4-2	few	TRBJ2-7	TRBD2	CASSRSSGSSYEQYF	TGTGCCAGCAGCCGCTCTAGCGGGAGCTCCTACGAGCAGTACTTC
TRBV5-5	-	TRBJ1-2	-	CASSFETVTNYGYTF	TGTGCCAGCAGCTTCGAAACAGTTACTAACTATGGCTACACCTTC
TRBV11-2	-	TRBJ2-7	TRBD1	CASSLGQGGYEQYF	TGTGCCAGCAGCTTGGGACAGGGGGGGTACGAGCAGTACTTC
TRBV10-1	few	TRBJ2-2	TRBD1	CASGDSPNTGELFF	TGCGCCAGCGGGGACAGCCCGAACACCGGGGAGCTGTTTTTT
TRBV9	-	TRBJ1-6	-	CASSEGPMRFSALHF	TGTGCCAGCAGCGAGGGGCCAATGAGGTTTTCGGCCCTCCACTTT
TRBV6-2/TRBV6-3	-	TRBJ2-1	-	CASSYLADVYNEQFF	TGTGCCAGCAGTTACCTGGCGGATGTTTACAATGAGCAGTTCTTC
TRBV7-2	once	TRBJ2-1	-	CASSFSGSYNEQFF	TGTGCCAGCAGCTTTAGCGGCTCCTACAATGAGCAGTTCTTC
TRBV21-1	-	TRBJ1-5	-	CASSKVISNQPQHF	TGTGCCAGCAGCAAAGTAATTAGCAATCAGCCCCAGCATTTT
TRBV5-1	-	TRBJ2-3	-	CASSPTPTDTQYF	TGCGCCAGCAGCCCTACCCCCACAGATACGCAGTATTTT
TRBV7-7	-	TRBJ2-2	-	CASSPLGRETGELFF	TGTGCCAGCAGCCCCCTGGGGCGGGAAACCGGGGAGCTGTTTTTT
TRBV6-5	-	TRBJ1-1	TRBD1	CASSSPRTGDTEAFF	TGTGCCAGCAGTTCCCCCAGGACAGGGGACACTGAAGCTTTCTTT
TRBV14	-	TRBJ1-1	TRBD1	CASSPKGQGLVTEAFF	TGTGCCAGCAGCCCGAAGGGACAGGGATTGGTCACTGAAGCTTTCTTT
TRBV18	once	TRBJ2-3	TRBD1	CASHPWAGGQGTDTQYF	TGTGCCAGCCACCCGTGGGCTGGAGGACAGGGTACAGATACGCAGTATTTT
TRBV29-1	few	TRBJ1-2	-	CSVGTVNYGYTF	TGCAGCGTCGGAACAGTTAACTATGGCTACACCTTC
TRBV7-9	once	TRBJ1-2	-	CASSPDSPYGYTF	TGTGCCAGCAGCCCCGACAGTCCATATGGCTACACCTTC